This T cell receptor (beta chain) is drawn from a study of response to subunit inactivated influenza vaccine. Via MiXCR, TCRdb re-called the RT-PCR reads, giving one row per CDR3 protein. The table shows hundreds of thousands of distinct CDR3 sequences, with around 13% occurring only once. Germline V lookup: CDR1 SQVTM, CDR2 ANQGSEA. CDR3 length equals 16 residues. The V and J ends lost 0 bases and 3 bases, in that order; junction bases with no gene match: 7. As concerns this clonotype: Its antigen is not known.

Whole-study findings and limits: T cells newly recruited by each seasonal influenza vaccination are few, the authors suggested.

This TCR came from a man aged 45-60 years who received an inactivated influenza vaccine. This sample comprised PBMCs from blood, obtained around 15 days before vaccination. The rearrangement links TRBV29-1 to TRBJ2-1; 8 nucleotides align to TRBD2. CDR3: CSVEEGLGANYNEQFF. For the CDR3, the DNA is TGCAGCGTTGAAGAGGGACTAGGGGCCAACTACAATGAGCAGTTCTTC.